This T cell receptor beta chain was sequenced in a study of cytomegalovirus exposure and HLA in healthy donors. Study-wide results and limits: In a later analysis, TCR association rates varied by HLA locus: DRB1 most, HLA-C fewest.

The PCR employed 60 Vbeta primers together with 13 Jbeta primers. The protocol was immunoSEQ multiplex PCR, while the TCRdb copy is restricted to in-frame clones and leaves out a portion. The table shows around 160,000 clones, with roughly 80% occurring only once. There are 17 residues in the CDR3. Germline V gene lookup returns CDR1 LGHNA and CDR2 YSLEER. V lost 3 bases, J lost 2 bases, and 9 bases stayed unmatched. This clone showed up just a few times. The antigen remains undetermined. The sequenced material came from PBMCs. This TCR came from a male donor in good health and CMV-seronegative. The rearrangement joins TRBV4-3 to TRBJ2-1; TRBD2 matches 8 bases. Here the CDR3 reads CASSHIQLAGPYNEQFF. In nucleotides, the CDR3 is TGCGCCAGCAGCCACATACAGCTAGCGGGCCCCTACAATGAGCAGTTCTTC.